This T cell receptor beta chain is from a study of shared clonotypes between healthy human individuals. Study at large: Per donor, CD8 memory used one plate, CD8 naive used two, CD4 memory used three and CD4 naive used three.

Whole-study results and caveats: Among donors, the sharing of clonotypes was expected to be influenced by sequencing depth. Shared clonotypes across all four donors exceeded non-shared ones in generation probability. Rarefaction analysis demonstrated incomplete sorted-subset sequencing notwithstanding large depth.

Germline values: CDR1 MGHDK, CDR2 SYGVNS. J lost 5 bases, V lost 4 bases, and 9 bases had no gene match. This CDR3 comprises 15 residues. Data came from immunoSEQ multiplex PCR; TCRdb stores just in-frame clones and leaves some out. The repertoire consists of 2 million to 3 million clones, with around 90% occurring once and the leading ten covering about 0.13%. In the case of this clone: As yet, its antigen is unknown.

This clonotype originated in a man aged 18 to 29 in good health. The sequenced material came from naive CD4+ T cells sorted from blood. Subset described: CD45RA+ positively selected. The J gene is TRBJ1-1, the V gene TRBV25-1, with TRBD1 identical over 8 bases. As DNA, the CDR3 is TGTGCCAGCAGTGCCACGGACAGGGTTCGGACTGAAGCTTTCTTT. Its translation: CASSATDRVRTEAFF.